This is a list of T cell receptor beta chains from one sample in a study of T cell responses to AZD1222 COVID-19 vaccine. The table came from immunoSEQ multiplex PCR; TCRdb's copy has only in-frame clones and leaves some out. The table includes approximately 180,000 clones, approximately 94% detected once. The sequenced sample was peripheral blood, obtained on day 0 of AZD1222 vaccination. The receptors originated from an adult in good health. The CDR3 runs from the conserved cysteine through the conserved F or W. The order of the fields is CDR3 length, D gene, clone size, V gene, J gene, CDR3 DNA, CDR3 protein. A D gene is named only where the DNA matches it firmly. Some rows mark clone size as missing; the rest say once, few, many or name a class of expanded clone.

16	.	.	TRBV19	TRBJ2-7	TGTGCCAGTAGTCGTATATCTATCAACAGGGACTTCGAGCAGTACTTC	CASSRISINRDFEQYF
15	TRBD1	.	TRBV11-2	TRBJ2-3	TGTGCCAGCAGACCTACAGGGGGCGGAACAGATACGCAGTATTTT	CASRPTGGGTDTQYF
14	.	.	TRBV18	TRBJ2-7	TGTGCCAGCTCACCACAGGGGAGCTCCTACGAGCAGTACTTC	CASSPQGSSYEQYF
16	.	.	TRBV27	TRBJ1-1	TGTGCCAGCAGTTTATCGCGTTACAGGGTGGACACTGAAGCTTTCTTT	CASSLSRYRVDTEAFF
15	.	.	TRBV7-9	TRBJ1-1	TGTGCCAGCAGCCCACCCCAGGGGTCGAACACTGAAGCTTTCTTT	CASSPPQGSNTEAFF
14	.	.	TRBV7-9	TRBJ1-1	TGTGCCAGCATACTTTGGAACAGGAACACTGAAGCTTTCTTT	CASILWNRNTEAFF
14	.	.	TRBV5-1	TRBJ2-7	TGCGCCAGCCGGACAGCCCAAAACTCCTACGAGCAGTACTTC	CASRTAQNSYEQYF
15	TRBD1	.	TRBV5-4	TRBJ1-4	TGTGCCAGCAGCTTGGGGGGGGACAGGAGTGAAAAACTGTTTTTT	CASSLGGDRSEKLFF
14	.	.	TRBV27	TRBJ2-3	TGTGCCAGCAGCTATATGGGGAGGACAGATACGCAGTATTTT	CASSYMGRTDTQYF
15	.	.	TRBV4-1	TRBJ2-5	TGCGCCAGCAGCCAAACCCAAGGGAGCCAAGAGACCCAGTACTTC	CASSQTQGSQETQYF
14	.	.	TRBV11-2	TRBJ1-4	TGTGCCAGCAGTCCCTATGGCCCTAATGAAAAACTGTTTTTT	CASSPYGPNEKLFF
17	.	.	TRBV9	TRBJ2-7	TGTGCCAGCAGCGTAGGGGGGGCGCAGGGGTCCTACTACGAGCAGTACTTC	CASSVGGAQGSYYEQYF
14	.	once	TRBV4-1	TRBJ1-1	TGCGCCAGCAGCCTTATACAGGGAGGGACTGAAGCTTTCTTT	CASSLIQGGTEAFF
17	.	.	TRBV5-5	TRBJ1-6	TGTGCCAGCAGCTTGGACAGCCGATCCTCCTATAATTCACCCCTCCACTTT	CASSLDSRSSYNSPLHF